This T cell receptor beta chain was profiled in a study of cytomegalovirus exposure and HLA in healthy donors. Findings and caveats of the study: The study put 150 or so TCR beta chains on its list as cytomegalovirus-associated.

Notes on this clone: No antigen is known for it.

13 Jbeta primers and 60 Vbeta primers were used for the PCR. Profiled with immunoSEQ multiplex PCR; TCRdb holds only in-frame clones, not every one. The table has around 99,000 clones, around 69% seen once. From germline, CDR1 is SGDLS and CDR2 YYNGEE. With 5 bases clipped from V and 6 bases from J, the junction kept 10 bases outside the gene matches. The CDR3 has 14 residues. Specimen: PBMCs. The TCR originated in a man aged 18 to 29 in good health and CMV-seronegative. V gene TRBV9 combines with J gene TRBJ1-2; TRBD1 aligns across 7 bases. CDR3 sequence reads: CASRDEGAPDGYTF. The CDR3 region has the DNA TGTGCCAGCAGGGATGAGGGGGCTCCCGATGGCTACACCTTC.